The sample holds many counts of the clone carrying this T cell receptor beta chain. For the second PCR, which ran for about 6 to 11 cycles, a sample-barcoded 5' primer and a J-beta primer mix were used. Using its own MiXCR run on the 5' RACE reads, TCRdb lists one record per CDR3 protein. Here the sample spans some 940,000 distinct CDR3 sequences, about 27% being singletons. The individuals who served as donors were healthy Caucasians living in Russia, aged about 6 to 100. The entry originates in a study of blood T cells in healthy people across ages. The CDR3 runs to 18 residues. CDR1 is MDHEN, CDR2 SYDVKM, per germline. V shed 7 bases and J 2 bases; nucleotides not matched to a gene: 19. A further study also used this sample, focusing on T cells of mothers and their children.

The sequencing sample was made of blood. The source is a woman in her 40s in good health. This sequence joins TRBV28 and TRBJ2-7; 8 bases map to TRBD1. The CDR3 nucleotides read TGTGCCAGCAACGCCGGGACAGGAGCCCCACTCCCCACCTACGAGCAGTACTTC. It specifies CASNAGTGAPLPTYEQYF.